This T cell receptor beta chain was sequenced for a study of shared clonotypes between healthy human individuals. General observations from the study: Naive subsets typically showed greater estimated richness than memory subsets.

Between the trimmed V and J ends, which lost 6 bases and 6 bases, there was a span of 11 bases. Germline CDR1 is MDHEN and CDR2 is SYDVKM. This CDR3 is 13 amino acids long. The naive CD8 population came from CD45RO-negative cells selected for CCR7, without terminally differentiated effector memory CD45RA+ cells. The donor population consisted of healthy HIV-negative adults with no recent acute infections or vaccinations. TCRdb keeps only in-frame clones here, not all; method: immunoSEQ multiplex PCR. The sample lists roughly 590,000 clones; nearly 97% were seen once. To note about this clone: What it recognizes is unknown.

The rearrangement uses TRBV28 and TRBJ2-2; D is unclear. Sequenced material: naive CD8+ T cells sorted from blood. This receptor was identified in a woman in her 30s in good health. Written as DNA, the CDR3 is TGTGCCAGCAGCCTTATGGAACCCGGGGAGCTGTTTTTT. This sequence encodes CASSLMEPGELFF.